These 13 T cell receptor beta chains were sequenced from one sample in a study of identical twins. TCRdb re-analysed the 5' RACE reads in MiXCR, keeping a single row per CDR3 protein. The sample consists of 200,000 or so distinct CDR3 sequences, 15% to 20% of them appearing once. A further study also used this sample, focusing on T cells expressing NK-cell markers.

The sample taken for sequencing was CD8+ T cells sorted from blood. The receptor set was obtained from a woman aged 18-29 years in good health.

The chain recombines TRBV29-1 with TRBJ1-1, with a weak D call TRBD1 (5 bases). Trimming took 1 base from V and 3 from J, leaving 21 bases between them. Germline loops: CDR1 SQVTM, CDR2 ANQGSEA. This CDR3 is built from 17 residues. CDR3 in DNA: TGCAGCGTTGAAGTTCTTACGTGGGGGTCGGTTTACACTGAAGCTTTCTTT. It translates to CSVEVLTWGSVYTEAFF.

This clonotype was detected only a few times. The chain joins TRBV11-2 to TRBJ2-5; 8 nucleotides line up with TRBD2. Germline loops: CDR1 SGHAT, CDR2 FQNNGV. V dropped 4 bases and J dropped 4; count of bases not matched to a gene: 14. This CDR3 is built from 17 residues. CDR3 amino acids: CASSSNLYRRGAETQYF. The CDR3 nucleotides are TGTGCCAGCAGCTCCAACCTTTACAGGCGGGGGGCAGAGACCCAGTACTTC.

The chain combines TRBV6-2 or TRBV6-3 with TRBJ2-1, with D maybe TRBD1 (5 bases). This CDR3 region has 13 residues. Germline V lookup: CDR1 MNHEY, CDR2 SVGEGT. Between the trimmed V and J ends, which lost 7 bases and 4 bases, there was a span of 11 bases. In DNA, the CDR3 is TGTGCCAGCACCGCGAACAGGTACAATGAGCAGTTCTTC. This translates into CASTANRYNEQFF.

J is TRBJ2-1 and V is TRBV5-5; the D is unclear. CDR1 and CDR2 (germline): SGHKS, YYEKEE (reference sequence). This CDR3 comprises 14 residues. The CDR3 region has the DNA TGTGGGAGCAGCTTGTGGGCTAGTAGCAATGAGCAGTTCTTC. The encoded protein is CGSSLWASSNEQFF. Drawing the rest from reference TRBV5-5 and TRBJ2-1, the complete variable domain is DAGVTQSPTHLIKTRGQQVTLRCSPISGHKSVSWYQQVLGQGPQFIFQYYEKEERGRGNFPDRFSARQFPNYSSELNVNALLLGDSALYLCGSSLWASSNEQFFGPGTRLTVL.

The rearrangement joins TRBV25-1 to TRBJ2-1; the match to TRBD2 covers 10 bases. The V and J ends lost 4 bases and 7 bases, in that order; junction bases with no gene match: 4. Germline V gene data show CDR1 as MGHDK and CDR2 as SYGVNS. This CDR3 is built from 14 residues. CDR3 nucleotides: TGTGCCAGCAGTGGTCTAGCGGGGGTTAATGAGCAGTTCTTC. This translates into CASSGLAGVNEQFF.

The chain employs TRBV4-1 and TRBJ2-7, with TRBD1 matching over 9 bases. The CDR3 sequence is 15 residues long. Germline loops: CDR1 MGHRA, CDR2 YSYEKL. Trimming cost V 5 bases and J 2 bases; bases outside gene matches: 7. Here the CDR3 DNA reads TGCGCCAGCAGCTTTAGGACAGGGGATGCCTACGAGCAGTACTTC. It is translated as CASSFRTGDAYEQYF.

The chain is built from TRBV3-1 and TRBJ2-7, with D uncertain. The germline V gene encodes CDR1 LGHDT and CDR2 YNNKEL (reference sequence). V shed 1 base and J shed 1 base, with 8 bases lying between them. The CDR3 runs to 14 residues. The DNA for the CDR3 is TGTGCCAGCAGCCAAGTTCCCTTATCCTACGAGCAGTACTTC. Translated, it gives CASSQVPLSYEQYF.

The genes are TRBV6-5 and TRBJ1-1; D might be TRBD1 (6 bases). CDR1 is MNHEY and CDR2 is SVGAGI in the germline V gene. The CDR3 runs 13 residues. Trimming took off 4 bases at V and 4 bases at J, with 10 bases between the two ends. CDR3: CASSSFRGTEAFF. The CDR3 DNA sequence: TGTGCCAGCAGTTCCTTCAGGGGCACTGAAGCTTTCTTT.

The J gene is TRBJ2-5, the V gene TRBV7-9; TRBD1 or TRBD2 may be the D gene (6 bases each). The V end lost 6 bases, the J end lost 5 bases, and 16 bases lay between the germline ends. The CDR3 is 14 amino acids. The germline V gene has CDR1 SEHNR and CDR2 FQNEAQ (reference sequence). The CDR3 nucleotides read TGTGCCAGCAGTCAAGCGGGCCAGGGGGAGACCCAGTACTTC. This sequence encodes CASSQAGQGETQYF.

This clonotype has just a few counts. The J gene is TRBJ2-5, the V gene TRBV12-3 or TRBV12-4, with a weak D call TRBD1 (6 bases). Trimming pared 3 bases from V and 2 bases from J, leaving 13 bases between. The CDR3 covers 15 residues. The CDR3 DNA reads TGTGCCAGCAGTTTTGGGCAGGGGATACAAGAGACCCAGTACTTC. It codes for CASSFGQGIQETQYF.

This clonotype came up a few times. The genes are TRBV10-2 and TRBJ2-5, with D possibly called TRBD1 or TRBD2 (5 bases each). CDR1 and CDR2 (germline): WSHSY, SAAADI. V dropped 0 bases and J dropped 2 bases, with 19 bases sitting between them. The CDR3 spans 18 residues. The CDR3 sequence is CASSESWGPRRIQETQYF. Written as DNA, the CDR3 is TGCGCCAGCAGTGAGTCTTGGGGACCGCGTCGAATACAAGAGACCCAGTACTTC.

The chain joins TRBV7-9 to TRBJ1-1, with D hard to call. The V gene's germline CDR1 is SEHNR and CDR2 FQNEAQ (reference sequence). The CDR3 consists of 12 residues. Trimming removed 4 bases from V and 7 bases from J, with 10 bases in between. The DNA of the CDR3 is TGTGCCAGCAGCTCCGAGGGAGTTGAAGCTTTCTTT. As protein: CASSSEGVEAFF.

The chain combines TRBV6-5 with TRBJ2-3; 10 bases line up with TRBD2. This CDR3 region has 17 residues. Unmatched junction bases numbered 6, after V lost 1 base and J lost 2 bases. Germline V gene data show CDR1 as MNHEY and CDR2 as SVGAGI. CDR3 in amino acids: CASSYFASGGPTDTQYF. Written as DNA, the CDR3 is TGTGCCAGCAGTTACTTCGCTAGCGGGGGACCCACAGATACGCAGTATTTT.